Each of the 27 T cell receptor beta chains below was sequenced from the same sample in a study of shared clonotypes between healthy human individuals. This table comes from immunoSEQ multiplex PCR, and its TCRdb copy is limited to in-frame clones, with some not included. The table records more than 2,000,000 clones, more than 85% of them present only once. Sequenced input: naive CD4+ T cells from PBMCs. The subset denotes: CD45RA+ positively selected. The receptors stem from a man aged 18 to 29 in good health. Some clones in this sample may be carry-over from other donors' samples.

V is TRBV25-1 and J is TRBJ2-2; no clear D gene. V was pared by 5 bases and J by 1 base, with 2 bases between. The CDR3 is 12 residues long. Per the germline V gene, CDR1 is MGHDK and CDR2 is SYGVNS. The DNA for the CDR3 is TGTGCCAGCAGTCAGAACACCGGGGAGCTGTTTTTT. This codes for CASSQNTGELFF.

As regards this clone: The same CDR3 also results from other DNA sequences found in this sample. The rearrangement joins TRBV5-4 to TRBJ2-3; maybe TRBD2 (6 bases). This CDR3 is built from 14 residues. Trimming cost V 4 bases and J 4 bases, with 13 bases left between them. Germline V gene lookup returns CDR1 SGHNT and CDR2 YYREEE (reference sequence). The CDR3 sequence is CASSRDSFPDTQYF. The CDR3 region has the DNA TGTGCCAGCAGCCGGGACTCTTTCCCAGATACGCAGTATTTT.

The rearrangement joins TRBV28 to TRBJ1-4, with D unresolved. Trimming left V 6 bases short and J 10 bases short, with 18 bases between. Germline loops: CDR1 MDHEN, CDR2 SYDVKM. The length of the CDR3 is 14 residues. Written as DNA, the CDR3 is TGTGCCAGCAGCCCGACTGGGAATGATGGAAAACTGTTTTTT. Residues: CASSPTGNDGKLFF.

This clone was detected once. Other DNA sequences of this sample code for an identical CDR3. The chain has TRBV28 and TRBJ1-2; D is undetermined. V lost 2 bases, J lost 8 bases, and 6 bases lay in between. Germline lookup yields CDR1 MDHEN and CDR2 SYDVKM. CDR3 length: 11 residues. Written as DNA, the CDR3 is TGTGCCAGCAGTTTACAAGCAGGCTACACCTTC. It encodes CASSLQAGYTF.

The CDR3: CASRGQANTEAFF. For the CDR3, the DNA is TGTGCCAGCAGAGGACAGGCAAACACTGAAGCTTTCTTT. This rearrangement joins TRBV6-5 to TRBJ1-1; TRBD1 matches at 7 bases. Losses at the gene ends were 6 bases for V and 2 bases for J; bases not matched to a gene: 3. The CDR3 consists of 13 residues. Germline V gene lookup returns CDR1 MNHEY and CDR2 SVGAGI.

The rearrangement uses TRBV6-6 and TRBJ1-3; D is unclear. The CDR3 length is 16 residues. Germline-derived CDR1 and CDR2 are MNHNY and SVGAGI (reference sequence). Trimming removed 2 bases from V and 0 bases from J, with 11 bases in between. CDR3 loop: CASSYLSPSSGNTIYF. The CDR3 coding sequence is TGTGCCAGCAGTTACCTTAGTCCGTCCTCTGGAAACACCATATATTTT.

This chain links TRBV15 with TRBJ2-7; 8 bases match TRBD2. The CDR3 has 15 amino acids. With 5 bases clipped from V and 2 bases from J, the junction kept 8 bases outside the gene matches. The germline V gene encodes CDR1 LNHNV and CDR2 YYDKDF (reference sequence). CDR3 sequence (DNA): TGTGCCACCAGCGCAGACGGGGGGGCCCCCTACGAGCAGTACTTC. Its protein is CATSADGGAPYEQYF.

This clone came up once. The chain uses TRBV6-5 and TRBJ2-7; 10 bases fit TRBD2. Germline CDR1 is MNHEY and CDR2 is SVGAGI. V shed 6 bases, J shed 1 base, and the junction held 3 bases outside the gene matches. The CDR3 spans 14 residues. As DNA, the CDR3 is TGTGCCAGCAGCGGGACTAGCGCATCCTACGAGCAGTACTTC. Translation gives CASSGTSASYEQYF.

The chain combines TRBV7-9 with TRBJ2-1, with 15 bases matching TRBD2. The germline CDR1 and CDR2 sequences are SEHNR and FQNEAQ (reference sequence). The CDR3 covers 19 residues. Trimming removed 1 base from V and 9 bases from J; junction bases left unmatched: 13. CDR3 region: CASSLDPGLAGGPSFEQFF. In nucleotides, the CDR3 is TGTGCCAGCAGCTTAGATCCTGGACTAGCGGGAGGGCCTAGTTTTGAGCAGTTCTTC.

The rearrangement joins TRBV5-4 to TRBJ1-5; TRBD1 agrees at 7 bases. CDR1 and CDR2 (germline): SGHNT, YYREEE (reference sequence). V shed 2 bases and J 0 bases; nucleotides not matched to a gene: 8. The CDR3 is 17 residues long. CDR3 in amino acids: CASSLHPGQHSNQPQHF. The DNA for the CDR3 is TGTGCCAGCAGCTTACACCCGGGACAGCATAGCAATCAGCCCCAGCATTTT. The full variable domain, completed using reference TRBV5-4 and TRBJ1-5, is ETGVTQSPTHLIKTRGQQVTLRCSSQSGHNTVSWYQQALGQGPQFIFQYYREEENGRGNFPPRFSGLQFPNYSSELNVNALELDDSALYLCASSLHPGQHSNQPQHFGDGTRLSIL.

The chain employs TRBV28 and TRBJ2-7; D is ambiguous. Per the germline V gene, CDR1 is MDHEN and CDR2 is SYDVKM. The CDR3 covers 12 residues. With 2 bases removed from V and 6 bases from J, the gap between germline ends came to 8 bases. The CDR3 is CASSLGWGEQYF. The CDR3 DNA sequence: TGTGCCAGCAGTTTAGGTTGGGGCGAGCAGTACTTC. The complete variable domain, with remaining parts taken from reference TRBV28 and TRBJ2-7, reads DVKVTQSSRYLVKRTGEKVFLECVQDMDHENMFWYRQDPGLGLRLIYFSYDVKMKEKGDIPEGYSVSREKKERFSLILESASTNQTSMYLCASSLGWGEQYFGPGTRLTVT.

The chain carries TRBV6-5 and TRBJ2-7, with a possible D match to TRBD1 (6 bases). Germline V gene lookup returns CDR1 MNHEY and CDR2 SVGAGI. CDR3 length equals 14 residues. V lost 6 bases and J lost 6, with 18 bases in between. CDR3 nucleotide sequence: TGTGCCAGCAGCCTGAACAGGGAAGGGTTCGAGCAGTACTTC. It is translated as CASSLNREGFEQYF.

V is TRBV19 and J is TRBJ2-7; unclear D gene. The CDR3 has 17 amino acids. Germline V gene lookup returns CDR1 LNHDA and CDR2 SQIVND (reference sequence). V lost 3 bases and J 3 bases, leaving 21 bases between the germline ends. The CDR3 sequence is CASSMKGLRRSHYEQYF. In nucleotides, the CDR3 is TGTGCCAGTAGTATGAAGGGCCTTCGAAGATCCCACTACGAGCAGTACTTC.

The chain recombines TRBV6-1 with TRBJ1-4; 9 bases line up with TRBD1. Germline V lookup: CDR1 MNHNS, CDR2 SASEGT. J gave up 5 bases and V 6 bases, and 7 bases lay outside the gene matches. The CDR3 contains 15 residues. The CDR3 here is CASSDRTGANEKLFF. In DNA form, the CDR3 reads TGTGCCAGCAGCGACCGGACAGGGGCGAATGAAAAACTGTTTTTT.

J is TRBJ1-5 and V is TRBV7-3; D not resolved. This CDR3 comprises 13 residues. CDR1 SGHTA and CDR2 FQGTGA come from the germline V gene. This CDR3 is CAGGREISQPQHF. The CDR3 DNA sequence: TGTGCAGGAGGGCGCGAGATTAGTCAGCCCCAGCATTTT.

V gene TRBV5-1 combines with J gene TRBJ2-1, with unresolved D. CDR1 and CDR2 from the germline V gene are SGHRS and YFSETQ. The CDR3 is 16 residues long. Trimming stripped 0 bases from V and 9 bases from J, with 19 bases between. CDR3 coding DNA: TGCGCCAGCAGCTTGGAAGGGCGGACCTTATCGGGTGAGCAGTTCTTC. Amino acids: CASSLEGRTLSGEQFF.

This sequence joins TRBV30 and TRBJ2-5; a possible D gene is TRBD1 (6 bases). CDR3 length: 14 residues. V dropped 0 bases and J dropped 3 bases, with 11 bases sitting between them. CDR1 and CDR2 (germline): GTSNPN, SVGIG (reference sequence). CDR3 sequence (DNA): TGTGCCTGGAGTGTCTTAGGGGGAAAAGAGACCCAGTACTTC. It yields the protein CAWSVLGGKETQYF.

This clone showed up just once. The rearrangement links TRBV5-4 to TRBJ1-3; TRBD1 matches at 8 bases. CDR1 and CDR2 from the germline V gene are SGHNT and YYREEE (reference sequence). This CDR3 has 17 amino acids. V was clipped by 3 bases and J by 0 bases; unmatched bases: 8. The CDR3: CASSWDVGQVSGNTIYF. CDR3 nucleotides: TGTGCCAGCAGCTGGGACGTGGGACAGGTCTCTGGAAACACCATATATTTT.

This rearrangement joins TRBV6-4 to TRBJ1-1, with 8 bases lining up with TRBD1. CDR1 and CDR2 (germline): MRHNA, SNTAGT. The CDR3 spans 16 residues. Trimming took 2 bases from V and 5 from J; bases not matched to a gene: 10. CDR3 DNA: TGTGCCAGCAGTGACGAAGGACAGGGCCCCCGAACTGAAGCTTTCTTT. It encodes CASSDEGQGPRTEAFF.

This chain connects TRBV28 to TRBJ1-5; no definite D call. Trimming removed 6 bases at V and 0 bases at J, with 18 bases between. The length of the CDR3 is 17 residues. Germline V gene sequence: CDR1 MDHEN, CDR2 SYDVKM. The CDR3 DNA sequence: TGTGCCAGCAGGGGCGCAGGCGCTTCATATAGCAATCAGCCCCAGCATTTT. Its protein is CASRGAGASYSNQPQHF.

The CDR3 here is CASSPEAGRTPQHF. DNA for the CDR3: TGTGCCAGCAGCCCCGAAGCTGGCAGGACGCCCCAGCATTTT. This chain connects TRBV6-1 to TRBJ1-5; D gene ambiguous. The germline V gene encodes CDR1 MNHNS and CDR2 SASEGT. The CDR3 is 14 residues long. V was shortened by 6 bases and J by 9 bases, with 18 bases between the two germline ends.

The CDR3 sequence: CAWRLAVTYGYTF. CDR3 nucleotides: TGTGCCTGGCGTTTGGCCGTTACCTATGGCTACACCTTC. This chain joins TRBV30 and TRBJ1-2; D call uncertain. CDR1 GTSNPN and CDR2 SVGIG come from the germline V gene (reference sequence). The V end lost 5 bases, the J end lost 4 bases, and 14 bases lay between the germline ends. The CDR3 extends over 13 amino acids.

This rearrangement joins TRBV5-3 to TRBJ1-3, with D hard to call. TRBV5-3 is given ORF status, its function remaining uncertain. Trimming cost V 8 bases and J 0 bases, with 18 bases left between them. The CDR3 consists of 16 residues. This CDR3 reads CASPRRVSDSGNTIYF. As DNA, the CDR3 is TGTGCCAGTCCGCGTAGGGTCTCTGACTCTGGAAACACCATATATTTT.

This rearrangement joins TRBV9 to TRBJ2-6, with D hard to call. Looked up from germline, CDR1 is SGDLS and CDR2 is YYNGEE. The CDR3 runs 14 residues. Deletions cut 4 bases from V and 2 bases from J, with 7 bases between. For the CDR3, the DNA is TGTGCCAGCAGCAACCAAGCTGGGGCCAACGTCCTGACTTTC. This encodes CASSNQAGANVLTF.

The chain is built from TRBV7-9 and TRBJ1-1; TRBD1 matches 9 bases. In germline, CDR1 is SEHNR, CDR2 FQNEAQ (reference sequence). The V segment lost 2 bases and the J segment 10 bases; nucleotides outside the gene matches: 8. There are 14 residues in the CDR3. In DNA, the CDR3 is TGTGCCAGCAGCTTACTAGGGACAGGGTCGGTAGCTTTCTTT. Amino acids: CASSLLGTGSVAFF.

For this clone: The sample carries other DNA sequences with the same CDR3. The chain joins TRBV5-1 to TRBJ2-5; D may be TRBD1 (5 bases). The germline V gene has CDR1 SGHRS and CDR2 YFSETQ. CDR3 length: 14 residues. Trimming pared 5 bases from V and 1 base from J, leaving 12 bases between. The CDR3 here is CASSTGRTQETQYF. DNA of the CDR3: TGCGCCAGCAGTACAGGACGGACCCAAGAGACCCAGTACTTC.

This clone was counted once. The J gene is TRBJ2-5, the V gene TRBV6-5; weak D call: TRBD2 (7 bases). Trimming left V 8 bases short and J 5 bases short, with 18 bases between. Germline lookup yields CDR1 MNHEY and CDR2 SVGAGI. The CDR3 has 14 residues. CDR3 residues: CASGPEGGSETQYF. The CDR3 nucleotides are TGTGCCAGCGGCCCGGAGGGGGGGTCGGAGACCCAGTACTTC.